The entry that follows covers one T cell receptor (beta chain) sequence. Its antigen is undetermined. Using immunoSEQ multiplex PCR, the repertoire was profiled, and TCRdb retains in-frame clones only, with some absent. The sample consists of around 300,000 clones, 86% of them appearing once. This record belongs to a study of Ad26.COV2.S vaccination and SARS-CoV-2 variants. Whole-study context: It was the COV1001 Ad26.COV2.S trial arm that included the donor.

This CDR3 spans 15 amino acids. Germline values: CDR1 MDHEN, CDR2 SYDVKM. J was trimmed by 7 bases and V by 2 bases; bases with no gene match: 7. Treatment: about 20 received Ad26.COV2.S at low or high dose, single or two shots; about 5 received placebo; per-sample allocation not given. Sampling occurred on day 63 after the first vaccine or placebo injection. This Boston cohort included adults aged 18-55 years. Its platform was an Ad26 vector, and its expressed antigen was Wuhan-strain SARS-CoV-2 spike. Points from the study as a whole: Assessments of TCR breadth and depth may have underestimated the total T cell responses.

The rearrangement joins TRBV28 to TRBJ1-5; 8 nucleotides align to TRBD1. The sample in question was peripheral blood, obtained in a trial of Ad26.COV2.S vaccine versus placebo. This receptor was taken from a person between 18 and 65 years old who received the Ad26.COV2.S COVID-19 vaccine or a placebo. CDR3 region: CASSLRQGAKQPQHF. The CDR3 coding sequence is TGTGCCAGCAGTTTACGGCAGGGGGCAAAGCAGCCCCAGCATTTT.